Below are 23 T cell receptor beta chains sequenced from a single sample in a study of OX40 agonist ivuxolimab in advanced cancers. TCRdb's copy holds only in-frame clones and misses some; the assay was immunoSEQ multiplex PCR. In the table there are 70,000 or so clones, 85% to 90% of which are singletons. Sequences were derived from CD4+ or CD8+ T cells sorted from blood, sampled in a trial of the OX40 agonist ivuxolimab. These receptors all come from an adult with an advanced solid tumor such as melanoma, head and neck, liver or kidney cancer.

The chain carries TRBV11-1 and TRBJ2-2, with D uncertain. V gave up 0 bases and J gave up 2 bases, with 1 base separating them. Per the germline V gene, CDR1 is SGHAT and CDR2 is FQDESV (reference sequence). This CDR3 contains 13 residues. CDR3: CASSLANTGELFF. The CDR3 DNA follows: TGTGCCAGCAGCTTAGCTAACACCGGGGAGCTGTTTTTT.

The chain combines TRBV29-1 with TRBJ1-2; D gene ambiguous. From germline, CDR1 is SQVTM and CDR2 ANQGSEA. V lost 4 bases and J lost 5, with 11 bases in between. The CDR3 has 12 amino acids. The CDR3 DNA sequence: TGCAGCGTTGTACCACAGTCTTATGGCTACACCTTC. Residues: CSVVPQSYGYTF.

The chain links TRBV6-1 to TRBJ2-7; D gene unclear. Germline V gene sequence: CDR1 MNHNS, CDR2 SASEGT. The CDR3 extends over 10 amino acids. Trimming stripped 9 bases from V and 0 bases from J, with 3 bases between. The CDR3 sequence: CARSSYEQYF. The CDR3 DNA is TGTGCCAGGAGCTCCTACGAGCAGTACTTC.

The CDR3 nucleotides are TGTGCCAGCAGTGAAGGAGCCGTTACCCAGCATTTT. Translation gives CASSEGAVTQHF. The chain couples TRBV2 to TRBJ1-5; D is unclear. Germline V gene sequence: CDR1 SNHLY, CDR2 FYNNEI. Trimming left V 1 base short and J 11 bases short, with 9 bases between. The CDR3 loop spans 12 amino acids.

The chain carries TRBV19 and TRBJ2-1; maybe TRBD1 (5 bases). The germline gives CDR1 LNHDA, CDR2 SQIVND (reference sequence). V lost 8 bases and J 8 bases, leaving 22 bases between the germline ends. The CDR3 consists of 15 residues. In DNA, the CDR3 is TGTGCCAGTCACCCCGGGCAGGGTATATTAGATGAGCAGTTCTTC. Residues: CASHPGQGILDEQFF.

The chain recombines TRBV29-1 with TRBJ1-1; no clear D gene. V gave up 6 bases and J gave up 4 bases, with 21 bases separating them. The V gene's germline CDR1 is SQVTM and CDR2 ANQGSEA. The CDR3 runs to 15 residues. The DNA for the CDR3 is TGCAGCGTCTTTCCGCCGACGGGAGGGTCCACTGAAGCTTTCTTT. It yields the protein CSVFPPTGGSTEAFF. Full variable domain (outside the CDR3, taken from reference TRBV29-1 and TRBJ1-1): SAVISQKPSRDICQRGTSLTIQCQVDSQVTMMFWYRQQPGQSLTLIATANQGSEATYESGFVIDKFPISRPNLTFSTLTVSNMSPEDSSIYLCSVFPPTGGSTEAFFGQGTRLTVV.

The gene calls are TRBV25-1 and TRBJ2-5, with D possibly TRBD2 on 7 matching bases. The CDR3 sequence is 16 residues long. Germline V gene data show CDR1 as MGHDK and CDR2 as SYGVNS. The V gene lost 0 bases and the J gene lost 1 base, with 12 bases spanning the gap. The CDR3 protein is CASSEYGGGSQETQYF. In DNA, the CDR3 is TGTGCCAGCAGTGAATACGGCGGGGGCTCCCAAGAGACCCAGTACTTC. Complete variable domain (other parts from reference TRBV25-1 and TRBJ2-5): EADIYQTPRYLVIGTGKKITLECSQTMGHDKMYWYQQDPGMELHLIHYSYGVNSTEKGDLSSESTVSRIRTEHFPLTLESARPSHTSQYLCASSEYGGGSQETQYFGPGTRLLVL.

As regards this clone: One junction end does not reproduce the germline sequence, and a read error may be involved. The CDR3 loop reads CALSVGGSTDTQYF. DNA of the CDR3: TGTGCCCTCAGCGTAGGCGGAAGCACAGATACGCAGTATTTT. V is TRBV10-3 and J is TRBJ2-3, with D uncertain. This CDR3 contains 14 residues. In germline, CDR1 is ENHRY, CDR2 SYGVKD.

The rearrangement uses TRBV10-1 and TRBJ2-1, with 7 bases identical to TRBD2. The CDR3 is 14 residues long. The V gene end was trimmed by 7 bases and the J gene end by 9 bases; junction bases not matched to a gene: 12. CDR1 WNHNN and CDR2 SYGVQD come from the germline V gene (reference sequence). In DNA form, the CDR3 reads TGCGCCAGCACCGGCGGACTAGGGACCGGTGAGCAGTTCTTC. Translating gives CASTGGLGTGEQFF.

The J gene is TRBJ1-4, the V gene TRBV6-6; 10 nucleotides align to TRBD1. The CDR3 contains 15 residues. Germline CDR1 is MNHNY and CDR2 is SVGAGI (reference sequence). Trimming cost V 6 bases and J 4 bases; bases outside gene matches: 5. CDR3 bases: TGTGCCAGCAGGACAGGGGGCCCGCTTAATGAAAAACTGTTTTTT. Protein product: CASRTGGPLNEKLFF.

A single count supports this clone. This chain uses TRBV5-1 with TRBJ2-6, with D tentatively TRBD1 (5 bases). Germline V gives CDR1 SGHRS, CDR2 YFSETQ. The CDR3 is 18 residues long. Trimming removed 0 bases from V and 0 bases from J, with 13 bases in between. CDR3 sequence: CASSLAAGIFSGANVLTF. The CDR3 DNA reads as TGCGCCAGCAGCTTGGCCGCAGGGATCTTCTCTGGGGCCAACGTCCTGACTTTC.

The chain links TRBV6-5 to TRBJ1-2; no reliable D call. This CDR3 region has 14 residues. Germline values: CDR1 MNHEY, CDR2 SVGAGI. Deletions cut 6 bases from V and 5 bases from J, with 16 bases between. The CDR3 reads CASRLSLGLYGYTF. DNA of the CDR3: TGTGCCAGCAGGCTTAGCCTCGGATTGTATGGCTACACCTTC.

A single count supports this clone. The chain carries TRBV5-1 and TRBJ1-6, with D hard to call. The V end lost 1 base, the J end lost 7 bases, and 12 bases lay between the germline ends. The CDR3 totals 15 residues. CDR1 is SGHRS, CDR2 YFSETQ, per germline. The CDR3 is CASSLQAGWNSPLHF. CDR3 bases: TGCGCCAGCAGCTTGCAGGCGGGATGGAATTCACCCCTCCACTTT.

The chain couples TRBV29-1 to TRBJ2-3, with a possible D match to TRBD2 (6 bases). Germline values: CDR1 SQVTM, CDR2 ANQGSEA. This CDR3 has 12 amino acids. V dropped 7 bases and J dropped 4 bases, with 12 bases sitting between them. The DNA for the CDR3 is TGCAGCGCTGGGGGGTCCCCAGATACGCAGTATTTT. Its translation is CSAGGSPDTQYF.

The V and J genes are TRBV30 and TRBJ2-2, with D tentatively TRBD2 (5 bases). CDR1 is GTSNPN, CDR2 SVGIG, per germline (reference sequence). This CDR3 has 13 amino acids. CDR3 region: CAQLKGGTGELFF. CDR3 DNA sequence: TGTGCTCAATTAAAGGGCGGGACCGGGGAGCTGTTTTTT. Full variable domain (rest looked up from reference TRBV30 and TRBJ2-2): SQTIHQWPATLVQPVGSPLSLECTVEGTSNPNLYWYRQAAGRGLQLLFYSVGIGQISSEVPQNLSASRPQDRQFILSSKKLLLSDSGFYLCAQLKGGTGELFFGEGSRLTVL.

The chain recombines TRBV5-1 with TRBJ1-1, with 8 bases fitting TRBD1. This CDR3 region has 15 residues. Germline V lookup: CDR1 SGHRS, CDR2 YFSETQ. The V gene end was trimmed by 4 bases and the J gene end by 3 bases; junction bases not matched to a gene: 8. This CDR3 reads CASSRGTGFDTEAFF. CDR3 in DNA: TGCGCCAGCAGCAGGGGGACAGGATTTGACACTGAAGCTTTCTTT.

CDR3 protein: CSVDVGGYGYTF. As DNA, the CDR3 is TGCAGCGTTGACGTGGGTGGCTATGGCTACACCTTC. V and J are TRBV29-1 and TRBJ1-2; no reliable D call. The V gene's germline CDR1 is SQVTM and CDR2 ANQGSEA. V dropped 3 bases and J dropped 4 bases, with 9 bases sitting between them. The length of the CDR3 is 12 residues.

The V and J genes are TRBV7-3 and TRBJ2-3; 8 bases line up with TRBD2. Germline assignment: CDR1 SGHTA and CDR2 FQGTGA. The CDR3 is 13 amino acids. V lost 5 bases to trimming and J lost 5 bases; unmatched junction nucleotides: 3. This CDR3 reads CASSPGGEDTQYF. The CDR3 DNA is TGTGCCAGCAGCCCGGGAGGGGAAGATACGCAGTATTTT.

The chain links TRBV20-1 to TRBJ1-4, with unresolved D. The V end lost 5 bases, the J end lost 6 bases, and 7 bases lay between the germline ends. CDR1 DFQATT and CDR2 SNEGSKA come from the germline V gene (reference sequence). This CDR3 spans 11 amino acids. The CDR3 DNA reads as TGCAGTGCTCCGTCGGATGAAAAACTGTTTTTT. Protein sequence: CSAPSDEKLFF.

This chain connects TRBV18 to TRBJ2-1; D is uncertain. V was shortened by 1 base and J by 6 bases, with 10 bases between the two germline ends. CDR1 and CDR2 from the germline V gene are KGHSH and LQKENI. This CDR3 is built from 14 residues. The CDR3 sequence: CASSPQSNSNEQFF. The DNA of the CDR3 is TGTGCCAGCTCACCACAATCAAACAGCAATGAGCAGTTCTTC.

The CDR3, as DNA: TGTGCCAGCAGTTCGCAGCGGGGGGGCAGTCTTCGCCAAGAGACCCAGTACTTC. Translated: CASSSQRGGSLRQETQYF. This chain connects TRBV27 to TRBJ2-5; TRBD2 matches at 10 bases. The trim removed 4 bases at V and 1 base at J, leaving 12 bases unmatched. Germline values: CDR1 MNHEY, CDR2 SMNVEV (reference sequence). This CDR3 region has 18 residues.

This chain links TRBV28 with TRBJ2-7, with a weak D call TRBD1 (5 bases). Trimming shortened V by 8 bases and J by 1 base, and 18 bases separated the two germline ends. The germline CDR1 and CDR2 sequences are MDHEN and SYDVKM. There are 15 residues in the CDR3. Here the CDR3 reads CASSHRSTGSYEQYF. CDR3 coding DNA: TGTGCCAGCTCCCACAGGAGCACGGGTTCCTACGAGCAGTACTTC.

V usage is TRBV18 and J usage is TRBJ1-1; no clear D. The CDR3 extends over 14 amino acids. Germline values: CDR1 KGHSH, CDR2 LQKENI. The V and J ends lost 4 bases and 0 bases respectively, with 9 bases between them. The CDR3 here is CASSRNPVNTEAFF. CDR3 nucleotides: TGTGCCAGCTCACGCAACCCCGTGAACACTGAAGCTTTCTTT.